This T cell receptor (beta chain) was recorded in a study of radiotherapy plus CTLA-4 blockade in lung cancer. General observations from the study: In blood, tumor-derived TCR clones expanded after radiotherapy plus ipilimumab. Strongest reported response predictors: early blood clone changes and post-radiation interferon-beta.

Trimming left V 5 bases short and J 4 bases short, with 13 bases between. The CDR3 contains 14 residues. Germline loops: CDR1 SGHRS, CDR2 YFSETQ. The sample holds a few counts of this clone. No antigen is known for it. The table came from immunoSEQ multiplex PCR; TCRdb's copy has only in-frame clones and leaves some out. This sample has around 72,000 clones, with roughly 80% found just once. The chain combines TRBV5-1 with TRBJ1-5; D may be TRBD1 (5 bases). This clonotype was obtained from a human donor with non-small cell lung cancer who had a complete response to radiotherapy plus ipilimumab. Sequencing used peripheral blood, obtained from a patient treated with radiotherapy plus ipilimumab. Here the CDR3 reads CASRGQGPNQPQHF. The CDR3 DNA reads as TGCGCCAGCAGGGGCCAGGGCCCTAATCAGCCCCAGCATTTT.